The following is a T cell receptor (beta chain) sequence with its context. From germline, CDR1 is MDHEN and CDR2 SYDVKM. CDR3 size: 12 residues. V dropped 3 bases and J dropped 5 bases, with 8 bases sitting between them. This sample's TCRbeta library carried unique molecular identifier barcodes. TCRdb reprocessed the PCR reads with MiXCR, giving one entry per CDR3 protein. Found here are 500,000 to 600,000 distinct CDR3 sequences, around a third of them singletons; the top ten hold 2% to 2.5%. This record comes from a study of T-cell reconstitution after alpha-beta-depleted transplantation in children.

The gene calls are TRBV28 and TRBJ2-7; D is undetermined. The receptor was derived from a human donor who donated a stem cell graft to a child with aplastic anemia. Specimen: PBMCs from the stem cell graft donor, collected from the stem cell graft. The CDR3 bases are TGTGCCAGCAGTTTCACAATCCACGAGCAGTACTTC. Amino acid sequence: CASSFTIHEQYF.